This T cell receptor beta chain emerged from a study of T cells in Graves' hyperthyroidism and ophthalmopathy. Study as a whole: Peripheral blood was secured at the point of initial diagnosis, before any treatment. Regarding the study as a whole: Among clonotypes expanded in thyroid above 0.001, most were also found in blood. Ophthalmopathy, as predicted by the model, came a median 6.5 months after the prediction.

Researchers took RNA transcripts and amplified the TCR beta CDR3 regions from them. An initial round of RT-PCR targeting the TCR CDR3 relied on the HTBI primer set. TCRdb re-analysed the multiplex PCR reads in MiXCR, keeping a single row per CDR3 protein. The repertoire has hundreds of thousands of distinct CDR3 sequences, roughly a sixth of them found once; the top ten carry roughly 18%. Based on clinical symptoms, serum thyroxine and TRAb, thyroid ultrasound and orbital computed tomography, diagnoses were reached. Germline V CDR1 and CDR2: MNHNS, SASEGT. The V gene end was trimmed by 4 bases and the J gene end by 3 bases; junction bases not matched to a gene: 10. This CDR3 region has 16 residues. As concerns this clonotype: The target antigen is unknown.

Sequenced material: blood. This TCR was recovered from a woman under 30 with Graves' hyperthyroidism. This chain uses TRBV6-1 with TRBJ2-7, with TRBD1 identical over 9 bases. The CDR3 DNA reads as TGTGCCAGCAGTGCCGGACAGGGGACAATGTTCTACGAGCAGTACTTC. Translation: CASSAGQGTMFYEQYF.